This TCR beta chain was retrieved from a study of a mutant IDH1 vaccine in newly diagnosed glioma. Whole-study context: Males made up about 60% and females about 40% of treated patients, whose mean age was roughly 40 years.

The CDR3 has 15 amino acids. CDR1 and CDR2 from the germline V gene are GTSNPN and SVGIG (reference sequence). The ends were cut back, 4 bases at V and 2 bases at J, with 14 bases in the middle. Worth noting for this clone: Its antigen is not known.

TCRdb's table, derived via immunoSEQ multiplex PCR, lists solely in-frame clones and lacks some. The sample consists of tens of thousands of clones, roughly 80% of them appearing once. Time point here: baseline, week 1 (first vaccination visit). Treatment meaning: pre-vaccination baseline after standard-of-care therapy. Findings and limits, study-wide: There seemed to be no relation between pseudoprogression and changes in top peripheral T cell clonotypes. Vaccine-induced immune responses occurred in roughly 95% of patients.

The sequence derives from a man aged 18-30 years with glioma. The input for sequencing was PBMCs, taken from a glioma patient treated with radiotherapy, temozolomide or both. This chain uses TRBV30 with TRBJ1-4; unclear D gene. The CDR3: CAWNPNSMTNEKLFF. CDR3 sequence (DNA): TGTGCCTGGAATCCCAATTCGATGACTAATGAAAAACTGTTTTTT.